The T cell receptor beta chain described here comes from a study of cytomegalovirus exposure and HLA in healthy donors. Amplification used 60 Vbeta primers and 13 Jbeta primers. TCRdb's table, derived via immunoSEQ multiplex PCR, lists solely in-frame clones and lacks some. Its table records approximately 140,000 clones. Every donor was a healthy person donating bone marrow. As regards this clone: Its antigen remains unidentified.

After removal of 4 bases from V and 10 bases from J, the junction contained 7 bases not matched to a gene. The CDR3 covers 15 residues. In germline, CDR1 is MDHEN, CDR2 SYDVKM. Study results and caveats: The authors reported that TCR beta sequences could predict HLA-A and HLA-B alleles. These predictions were accurate for most subjects in the first cohort. With DRB1 most and HLA-C fewest, TCR association rates differed between HLA loci in a later analysis. Researchers counted around 160 TCR beta chains as cytomegalovirus-associated.

This chain uses TRBV28 with TRBJ1-6; 10 bases line up with TRBD1. The sequenced sample consisted of PBMCs. This TCR came from a man aged 40-49 years in good health and CMV-seronegative. The CDR3 loop reads CASSSPGQGMSPLHF. The CDR3 nucleotides are TGTGCCAGCAGTTCCCCGGGACAGGGGATGTCACCCCTCCACTTT.